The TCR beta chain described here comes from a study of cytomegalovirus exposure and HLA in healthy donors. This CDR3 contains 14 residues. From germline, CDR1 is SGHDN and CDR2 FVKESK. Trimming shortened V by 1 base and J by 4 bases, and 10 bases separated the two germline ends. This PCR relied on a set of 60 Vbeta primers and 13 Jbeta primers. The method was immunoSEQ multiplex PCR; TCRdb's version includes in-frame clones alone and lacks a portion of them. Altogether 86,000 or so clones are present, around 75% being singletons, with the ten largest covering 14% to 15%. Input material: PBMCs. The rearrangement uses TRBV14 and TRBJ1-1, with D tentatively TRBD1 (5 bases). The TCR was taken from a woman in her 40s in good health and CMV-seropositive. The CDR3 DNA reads TGTGCCAGCAGCCAAGCCGCGGGGGGCACTGAAGCTTTCTTT. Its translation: CASSQAAGGTEAFF.